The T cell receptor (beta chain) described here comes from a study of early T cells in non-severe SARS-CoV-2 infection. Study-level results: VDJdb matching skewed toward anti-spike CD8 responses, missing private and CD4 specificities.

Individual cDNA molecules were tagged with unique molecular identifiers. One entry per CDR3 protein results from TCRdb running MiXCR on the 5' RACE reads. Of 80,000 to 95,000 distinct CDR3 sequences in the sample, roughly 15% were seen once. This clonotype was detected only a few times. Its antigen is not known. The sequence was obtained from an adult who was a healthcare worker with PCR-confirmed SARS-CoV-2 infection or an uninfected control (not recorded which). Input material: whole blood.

The CDR3 spells CSAGQGDEKLFF. The CDR3 DNA reads as TGCAGCGCCGGACAGGGCGACGAAAAACTGTTTTTT. The rearrangement uses TRBV29-1 and TRBJ1-4; 8 bases are shared with TRBD1. The CDR3 contains 12 residues. The V gene end was trimmed by 7 bases and the J gene end by 8 bases; junction bases not matched to a gene: 6. Germline assignment: CDR1 SQVTM and CDR2 ANQGSEA.